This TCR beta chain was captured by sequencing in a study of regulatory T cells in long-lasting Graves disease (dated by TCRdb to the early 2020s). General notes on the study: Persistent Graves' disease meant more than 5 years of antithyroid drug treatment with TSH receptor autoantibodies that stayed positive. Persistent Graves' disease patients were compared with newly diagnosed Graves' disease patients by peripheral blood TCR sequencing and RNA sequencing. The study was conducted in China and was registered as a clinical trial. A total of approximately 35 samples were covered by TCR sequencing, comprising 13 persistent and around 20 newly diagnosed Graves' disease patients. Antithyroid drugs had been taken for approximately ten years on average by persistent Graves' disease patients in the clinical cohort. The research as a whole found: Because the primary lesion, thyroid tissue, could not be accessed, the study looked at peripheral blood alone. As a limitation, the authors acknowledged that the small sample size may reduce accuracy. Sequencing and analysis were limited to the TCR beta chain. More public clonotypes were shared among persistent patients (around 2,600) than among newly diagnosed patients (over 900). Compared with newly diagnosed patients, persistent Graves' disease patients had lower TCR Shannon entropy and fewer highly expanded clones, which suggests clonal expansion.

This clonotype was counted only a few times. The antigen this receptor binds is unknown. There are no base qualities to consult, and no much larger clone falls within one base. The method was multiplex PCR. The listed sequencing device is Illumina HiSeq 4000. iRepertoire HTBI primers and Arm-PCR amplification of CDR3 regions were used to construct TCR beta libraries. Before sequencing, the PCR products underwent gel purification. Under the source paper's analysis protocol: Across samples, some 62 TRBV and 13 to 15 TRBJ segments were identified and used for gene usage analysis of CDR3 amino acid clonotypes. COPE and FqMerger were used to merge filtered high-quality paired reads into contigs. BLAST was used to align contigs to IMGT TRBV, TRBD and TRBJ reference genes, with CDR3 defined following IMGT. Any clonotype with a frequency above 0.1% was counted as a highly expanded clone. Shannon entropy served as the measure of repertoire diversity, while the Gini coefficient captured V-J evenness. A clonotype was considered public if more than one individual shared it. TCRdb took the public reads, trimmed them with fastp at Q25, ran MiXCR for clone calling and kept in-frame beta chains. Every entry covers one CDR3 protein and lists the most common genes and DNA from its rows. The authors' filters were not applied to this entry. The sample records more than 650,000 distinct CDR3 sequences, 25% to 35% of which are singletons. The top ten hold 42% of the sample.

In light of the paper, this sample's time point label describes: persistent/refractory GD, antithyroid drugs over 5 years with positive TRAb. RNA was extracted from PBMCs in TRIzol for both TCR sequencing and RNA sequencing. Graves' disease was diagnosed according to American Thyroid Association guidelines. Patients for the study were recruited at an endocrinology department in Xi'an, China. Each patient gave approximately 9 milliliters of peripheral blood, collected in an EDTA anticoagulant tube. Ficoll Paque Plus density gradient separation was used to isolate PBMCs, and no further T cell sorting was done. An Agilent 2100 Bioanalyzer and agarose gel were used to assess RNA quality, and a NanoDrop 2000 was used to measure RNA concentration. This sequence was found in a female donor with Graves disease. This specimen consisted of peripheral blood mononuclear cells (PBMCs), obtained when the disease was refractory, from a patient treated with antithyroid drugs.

The CDR3 protein: CASTGQGALTGELFF. The nucleotide sequence reads TGCGCCAGCACAGGACAGGGGGCGTTAACCGGGGAGCTGTTTTTT. The sequence links TRBV5-1 to TRBJ2-2; 11 junctional bases match TRBD1. Compared with germline, V lacks 6 bases and J lacks 5 bases; bases without a gene match: 6. According to the germline V gene, CDR1 reads SGHRS and CDR2 reads YFSETQ. Its CDR3 holds 15 amino acids, cysteine through phenylalanine. Solely the CDR3 DNA is kept, with 45 bases framed from the first base.